This passage covers 25 T cell receptor beta chains from one sample sequenced in a study of vaccination effects on CD4 cells after COVID-19. Sequencing was performed with immunoSEQ multiplex PCR; in TCRdb, only in-frame clones are kept and a portion is missing. Of 30,000 to 40,000 clones in the sample, 72% were seen once. Their cognate antigens are unknown. Antigen-specific CD4+ T cells were first expanded with viral peptide pools by the ViraFEST assay and only then sequenced. Cells that had been cultured for roughly 9 days were the source of isolated CD4+ T cells. Participants received two doses of either the BNT162b2 or mRNA-1273 vaccine. Sample: CD4+ T cells from PBMCs cultured with HCoV-229E spike peptides, taken after COVID-19 vaccination. The receptors were gathered from a human donor who received a COVID-19 vaccine.

The chain joins TRBV12-5 to TRBJ2-7; 8 positions match TRBD1. This CDR3 region has 18 residues. The germline CDR1 and CDR2 sequences are LGHNT and FRNRAP. With V trimmed by 2 bases and J by 3 bases, 15 bases remained unmatched. The CDR3 sequence: CASGLPRTNWDRYYEQYF. Written as DNA, the CDR3 is TGTGCTAGTGGTTTGCCACGTACGAATTGGGACAGGTACTACGAGCAGTACTTC.

The rearrangement uses TRBV5-1 and TRBJ1-2; 9 nucleotides match TRBD1. The length of the CDR3 is 14 residues. Looked up from germline, CDR1 is SGHRS and CDR2 is YFSETQ. V lost 4 bases, J lost 6 bases, and 7 bases stayed unmatched. The CDR3 DNA reads TGCGCCAGCAGCCTCACCTGGACAGGGGATGGCTACACCTTC. Translated, it gives CASSLTWTGDGYTF.

The chain employs TRBV19 and TRBJ1-4, with D hard to call. This CDR3 is 14 amino acids long. V was shortened by 2 bases and J by 7 bases, with 11 bases between the two germline ends. Germline CDR1 is LNHDA and CDR2 is SQIVND (reference sequence). CDR3 protein: CASSIRGSGEKLFF. CDR3 nucleotides: TGTGCCAGTAGTATACGTGGGTCCGGTGAAAAACTGTTTTTT.

This chain connects TRBV7-9 to TRBJ2-4, with 7 bases matching TRBD2. The CDR3 consists of 15 residues. Germline CDR1 and CDR2: SEHNR and FQNEAQ (reference sequence). Trimming at V came to 4 bases and at J to 4 bases, leaving 7 bases not matched to a gene. The CDR3 loop reads CASSSASGYKNIQYF. The CDR3 nucleotides read TGTGCCAGCAGCTCAGCTAGCGGTTATAAAAACATTCAGTACTTC.

The V and J genes are TRBV2 and TRBJ1-1; maybe TRBD1 (5 bases). The CDR3 has 14 amino acids. V was trimmed by 8 bases and J by 0 bases, leaving 13 bases between them. Germline V CDR1 and CDR2: SNHLY, FYNNEI. The CDR3 DNA follows: TGTGCCAGCGGTAGGGGCGATATGAACACTGAAGCTTTCTTT. It encodes CASGRGDMNTEAFF.

V and J are TRBV6-5 and TRBJ2-3; possibly TRBD2 for D (5 bases). The germline gives CDR1 MNHEY, CDR2 SVGAGI. The length of the CDR3 is 15 residues. V was shortened by 7 bases and J by 6 bases, with 20 bases between the two germline ends. The CDR3 loop is CASTFGLASFDTQYF. The CDR3 DNA sequence: TGTGCCAGCACCTTCGGACTGGCAAGTTTCGATACGCAGTATTTT.

The chain employs TRBV7-8 and TRBJ2-2, with 9 bases that match TRBD1. J gave up 4 bases and V 4 bases, and 13 bases lay outside the gene matches. In germline, CDR1 is SGHVS, CDR2 FQNEAQ. The CDR3 loop spans 18 amino acids. CDR3 sequence: CASSSWGLGTGLTGELFF. CDR3 coding DNA: TGTGCCAGCAGCTCTTGGGGGCTGGGGACAGGGCTCACCGGGGAGCTGTTTTTT.

The V and J genes are TRBV11-1 and TRBJ2-1; 9 positions agree with TRBD1. Looked up from germline, CDR1 is SGHAT and CDR2 is FQDESV (reference sequence). Unmatched junction bases numbered 3, after V lost 4 bases and J lost 2 bases. The CDR3 runs 15 residues. The CDR3 reads CASSSRDRAYNEQFF. The CDR3 DNA sequence: TGTGCCAGCAGCTCCCGGGACAGGGCCTACAATGAGCAGTTCTTC.

This clone was detected only a few times. This rearrangement joins TRBV23-1 to TRBJ1-5; D gene unclear. TRBV23-1 counts as an open reading frame of uncertain function. V shed 4 bases and J shed 2 bases, with 15 bases lying between them. The CDR3 extends over 16 amino acids. The CDR3 sequence: CASSRDNHTGNQPQHF. The CDR3 DNA reads as TGCGCCAGCAGTCGCGACAACCATACGGGCAATCAGCCCCAGCATTTT.

V is TRBV25-1 and J is TRBJ1-1; TRBD1 might be the D (5 bases). Per germline, CDR1 MGHDK and CDR2 SYGVNS. The CDR3 contains 13 residues. Trimming left V 4 bases short and J 5 bases short, with 11 bases between. The CDR3 DNA reads TGTGCCAGCAGTGGGGGGGGAGGGACTGAAGCTTTCTTT. Amino acids: CASSGGGGTEAFF.

The chain links TRBV2 to TRBJ2-1, with a tentative D call TRBD2 (6 bases). The CDR3 extends over 13 amino acids. V was trimmed by 7 bases and J by 4 bases, leaving 11 bases between them. Per the germline V gene, CDR1 is SNHLY and CDR2 is FYNNEI. CDR3 coding DNA: TGTGCCAGCAACAAACTAGCTTACAATGAGCAGTTCTTC. Amino acid sequence: CASNKLAYNEQFF. Full variable domain (rest looked up from reference TRBV2 and TRBJ2-1): EPEVTQTPSHQVTQMGQEVILRCVPISNHLYFYWYRQILGQKVEFLVSFYNNEISEKSEIFDDQFSVERPDGSNFTLKIRSTKLEDSAMYFCASNKLAYNEQFFGPGTRLTVL.

The rearrangement joins TRBV7-9 to TRBJ2-7; no firm D call. CDR1 is SEHNR, CDR2 FQNEAQ, per germline (reference sequence). V lost 3 bases to trimming and J lost 2 bases, with 20 bases between them. This CDR3 is 17 amino acids long. The CDR3 nucleotides read TGTGCCAGCAGCTTTTTTTCTGAGCCCAAGTCGACCTACGAGCAGTACTTC. Protein: CASSFFSEPKSTYEQYF.

The chain joins TRBV3-1 (or the pseudogene TRBV3-2) to TRBJ1-3; D gene uncertain. Germline V lookup: CDR1 LGHDT, CDR2 YNNKEL (reference sequence). Trimming took off 4 bases at V and 4 bases at J, with 14 bases between the two ends. CDR3 length: 15 residues. Here the CDR3 DNA reads TGTGCCAGCAGCCTCCTTGTCGGATCCGGAAACACCATATATTTT. This gives the protein CASSLLVGSGNTIYF.

This clone was counted at least ten times. J is TRBJ1-2 and V is TRBV27; no reliable D call. This CDR3 spans 17 amino acids. The germline gives CDR1 MNHEY, CDR2 SMNVEV (reference sequence). The V end was cut by 3 bases, the J end by 4 bases, with 21 bases between. CDR3 nucleotide sequence: TGTGCCAGCAGTTTGTCGGAGGCGACTCTGCAACCCTATGGCTACACCTTC. It specifies CASSLSEATLQPYGYTF.

This chain links TRBV5-1 with TRBJ1-1; D unresolved. The germline gives CDR1 SGHRS, CDR2 YFSETQ. The CDR3 is 14 residues long. V lost 2 bases, J lost 7 bases, and 15 bases lay in between. CDR3 coding DNA: TGCGCCAGCAGCTTCGTGGTACGTTCCGGTGAAGCTTTCTTT. Encoded protein: CASSFVVRSGEAFF. Complete variable domain (other parts from reference TRBV5-1 and TRBJ1-1): KAGVTQTPRYLIKTRGQQVTLSCSPISGHRSVSWYQQTPGQGLQFLFEYFSETQRNKGNFPGRFSGRQFSNSRSEMNVSTLELGDSALYLCASSFVVRSGEAFFGQGTRLTVV.

The chain couples TRBV5-1 to TRBJ2-7, with 8 bases that match TRBD2. J was trimmed by 5 bases and V by 1 base; bases with no gene match: 8. The CDR3 covers 15 residues. The germline gives CDR1 SGHRS, CDR2 YFSETQ. The CDR3 DNA follows: TGCGCCAGCAGCTTGTCCGGGACTAGGGTGAACGAGCAGTACTTC. This encodes CASSLSGTRVNEQYF.

The chain uses TRBV5-8 and TRBJ2-3; D perhaps matches TRBD1 (5 bases). V lost 4 bases and J 2 bases, leaving 11 bases between the germline ends. The germline V gene has CDR1 SGHTS and CDR2 YDEGEE. The length of the CDR3 is 14 residues. CDR3 residues: CASSPGGATDTQYF. CDR3 bases: TGTGCCAGCAGCCCGGGTGGGGCCACAGATACGCAGTATTTT.

The chain carries TRBV6-5 and TRBJ1-2; 9 nucleotides agree with TRBD1. This CDR3 region has 13 residues. V lost 6 bases and J lost 5; bases outside the gene matches: 4. The germline V gene has CDR1 MNHEY and CDR2 SVGAGI. The CDR3 region is CASRKTGGYGYTF. In DNA, the CDR3 is TGTGCCAGCAGAAAGACAGGGGGATATGGCTACACCTTC.

V and J are TRBV27 and TRBJ1-2; D might be TRBD1 (5 bases). The ends were cut back, 6 bases at V and 4 bases at J, with 15 bases in the middle. From germline, CDR1 is MNHEY and CDR2 SMNVEV (reference sequence). The CDR3 spans 14 residues. The CDR3 is CASRYQGTGYGYTF. Here the CDR3 DNA reads TGTGCCAGCAGATATCAGGGAACGGGCTATGGCTACACCTTC.

In its sample, this clone was seen a few times. The rearrangement uses TRBV23-1 and TRBJ1-2; no definite D call. TRBV23-1 belongs to the ORF category, with a function that is uncertain. CDR3 length: 14 residues. V gave up 0 bases and J gave up 4 bases, with 9 bases separating them. CDR3 residues: CASSQSSGPYGYTF. The DNA for the CDR3 is TGCGCCAGCAGTCAATCCTCCGGGCCCTATGGCTACACCTTC.

This sequence joins TRBV6-5 and TRBJ2-2; 7 bases are shared with TRBD1. In germline, CDR1 is MNHEY, CDR2 SVGAGI. V lost 7 bases, J lost 9 bases, and 8 bases stayed unmatched. The CDR3 consists of 13 residues. The chain's CDR3 is CASTTGQQRELFF. CDR3 DNA sequence: TGTGCCAGCACGACGGGACAGCAACGGGAGCTGTTTTTT.

This clone was seen a single time. V and J are TRBV12-3 or TRBV12-4 and TRBJ1-2; D is undetermined. The length of the CDR3 is 13 residues. V lost 7 bases, J lost 8 bases, and 17 bases lay in between. The CDR3: CASTTTSGKGYTF. The CDR3 DNA sequence: TGTGCCAGCACCACTACATCCGGGAAGGGCTACACCTTC.

V is TRBV19 and J is TRBJ2-3; 9 bases match TRBD2. The CDR3 is 15 amino acids. V lost 5 bases to trimming and J lost 4 bases; unmatched junction nucleotides: 7. CDR1 and CDR2 from the germline V gene are LNHDA and SQIVND (reference sequence). CDR3 amino acids: CASSPQRGASDTQYF. The CDR3 bases are TGTGCCAGTAGTCCCCAGCGGGGGGCCTCAGATACGCAGTATTTT.

The chain is built from TRBV5-1 and TRBJ2-5; the match to TRBD1 covers 10 bases. This CDR3 region has 15 residues. V gave up 0 bases and J gave up 5 bases; unmatched junction bases: 4. The V gene's germline CDR1 is SGHRS and CDR2 YFSETQ. CDR3 protein: CASSLGDRGMETQYF. As DNA, the CDR3 is TGCGCCAGCAGCTTGGGGGACAGGGGAATGGAGACCCAGTACTTC.

The chain uses TRBV3-1 (or the pseudogene TRBV3-2) and TRBJ1-5; D not certain. With 2 bases removed from V and 4 bases from J, the gap between germline ends came to 6 bases. This CDR3 has 13 residues. The V gene's germline CDR1 is LGHDT and CDR2 YNNKEL (reference sequence). The CDR3, as DNA: TGTGCCAGCAGCCAACAGTTAAATCAGCCCCAGCATTTT. Translated: CASSQQLNQPQHF.